A selection of T cell receptor beta chains follows, all from one sample in a study of cytomegalovirus exposure and HLA in healthy donors. Assay: immunoSEQ multiplex PCR; the TCRdb copy retains only in-frame clones and omits some. The repertoire holds 81,000 or so clones, with just under 75% as singletons. The sample taken for sequencing was PBMCs. The receptors originated from a man between 60 and 75 years old in good health and CMV-seronegative. CDR3s include the opening cysteine and the closing phenylalanine or tryptophan. The D gene is left open where the match is weak. Clone size appears in some rows only: once, few, many, or a class for an expanded clone.

d_gene	abundance	v_gene	j_gene	CDR3aa	CDR3nt
TRBD1	once	TRBV5-1	TRBJ2-3	CASSADRTGPDTQYF	TGCGCCAGCAGCGCAGACAGGACAGGGCCAGATACGCAGTATTTT
.	.	TRBV27	TRBJ1-6	CASRLLYRETFRSYNSPLHF	TGTGCCAGCAGGTTATTGTACAGGGAAACCTTTCGCTCCTATAATTCACCCCTCCACTTT
TRBD1	.	TRBV7-3	TRBJ2-1	CASSRTGGDYNEQFF	TGTGCCAGCAGCAGAACAGGGGGCGACTACAATGAGCAGTTCTTC
TRBD1	.	TRBV5-1	TRBJ1-1	CASRGGTGGLNTEAFF	TGCGCCAGCAGGGGGGGGACAGGCGGTTTGAACACTGAAGCTTTCTTT
TRBD2	.	TRBV5-4	TRBJ2-1	CASSWPGGAANEQFF	TGTGCCAGCAGCTGGCCGGGGGGGGCGGCGAATGAGCAGTTCTTC
.	.	TRBV21-1	TRBJ1-1	CASSRYTGGAVNTEAFF	TGTGCCAGCAGCAGATATACAGGGGGCGCGGTGAACACTGAAGCTTTCTTT
TRBD1	.	TRBV29-1	TRBJ2-1	CSAPGQAAYNEQFF	TGCAGCGCCCCGGGACAGGCAGCCTACAATGAGCAGTTCTTC
.	once	TRBV9	TRBJ2-1	CASSAPGAGYNEQFF	TGTGCCAGCAGCGCCCCCGGGGCGGGGTACAATGAGCAGTTCTTC
.	.	TRBV2	TRBJ2-5	CASSPNPSGAETQYF	TGTGCCAGCAGCCCTAACCCTTCAGGGGCAGAGACCCAGTACTTC
TRBD1	.	TRBV13	TRBJ2-1	CASSSTPGQGFF	TGTGCCAGCAGCTCCACCCCGGGACAGGGGTTCTTC
TRBD2	.	TRBV9	TRBJ2-1	CASSPREGSSYNEQFF	TGTGCCAGCAGCCCCAGGGAGGGTAGCTCCTACAATGAGCAGTTCTTC
.	.	TRBV5-6	TRBJ1-2	CASSRTMSVNYGYTF	TGTGCCAGCAGCCGGACTATGTCCGTGAACTATGGCTACACCTTC
TRBD2	.	TRBV6-8	TRBJ2-7	CASRKGLAGSYEQYF	TGTGCCAGCAGAAAGGGACTAGCGGGGTCCTACGAGCAGTACTTC
TRBD1	.	TRBV7-3	TRBJ1-5	CASSLRQGAYQPQHF	TGTGCCAGCAGCTTAAGACAGGGGGCCTATCAGCCCCAGCATTTT
TRBD1	.	TRBV2	TRBJ1-6	CASRVTGVSYNSPLHF	TGTGCCAGCAGGGTCACAGGGGTGTCCTATAATTCACCCCTCCACTTT
TRBD1	.	TRBV4-2	TRBJ1-1	CASSQDVGTGAWGSTEAFF	TGTGCCAGCAGCCAAGATGTGGGGACAGGGGCCTGGGGTAGCACTGAAGCTTTCTTT
TRBD1	.	TRBV25-1	TRBJ1-4	CASSEQGVHRNEKLFF	TGTGCCAGCAGTGAACAGGGGGTCCACAGAAATGAAAAACTGTTTTTT
TRBD1	.	TRBV19	TRBJ1-1	CATRTGFTEAFF	TGTGCCACCCGGACAGGGTTCACTGAAGCTTTCTTT
TRBD1	few	TRBV6-5	TRBJ1-6	CASGVVWQGDSPLHF	TGTGCCAGCGGGGTAGTGTGGCAGGGGGATTCACCCCTCCACTTT
.	few	TRBV19	TRBJ1-6	CASSTQGNSPLHF	TGTGCCAGTAGCACCCAGGGAAATTCACCCCTCCACTTT
TRBD1	few	TRBV5-1	TRBJ2-7	CASSLAGTGGLSEQYF	TGCGCCAGCAGCTTGGCCGGGACAGGGGGTTTATCGGAGCAGTACTTC
.	once	TRBV2	TRBJ1-5	CASSETVLPPQHF	TGTGCCAGCAGTGAAACAGTGCTTCCGCCCCAGCATTTT
TRBD1	.	TRBV6-1	TRBJ1-2	CASSEFEGARDYGYTF	TGTGCCAGCAGTGAATTTGAGGGGGCGCGGGACTATGGCTACACCTTC
TRBD1	few	TRBV5-6	TRBJ2-1	CASNTRGTGSSYNEQFF	TGTGCCAGCAACACCAGGGGGACAGGGAGCTCCTACAATGAGCAGTTCTTC
TRBD2	.	TRBV9	TRBJ2-3	CASSVVGLAGTDTQYF	TGTGCCAGCAGCGTAGTAGGACTAGCGGGCACAGATACGCAGTATTTT
TRBD1	few	TRBV5-1	TRBJ1-2	CASSLETGTGSRGYTF	TGCGCCAGCAGCTTGGAAACCGGGACAGGGTCCCGGGGCTACACCTTC
.	.	TRBV1	TRBJ2-4	CTSSQVRPTGERDIQYF	TGCACCAGCAGCCAAGTACGCCCGACAGGGGAGAGGGACATTCAGTACTTC
TRBD2	.	TRBV2	TRBJ2-1	CASRSGGDYNEQFF	TGTGCCAGCAGGAGCGGGGGGGACTACAATGAGCAGTTCTTC
.	.	TRBV2	TRBJ2-7	CASTPESSYEQYF	TGTGCCAGCACCCCTGAGAGCTCCTACGAGCAGTACTTC
TRBD2	.	TRBV27	TRBJ2-1	CASSPNAGVEQFF	TGTGCCAGCAGTCCGAACGCGGGGGTGGAGCAGTTCTTC
.	many	TRBV7-9	TRBJ1-5	CASSLAGFNQPQHF	TGTGCCAGCAGCTTAGCTGGCTTCAATCAGCCCCAGCATTTT
.	.	TRBV10-1	TRBJ2-1	CASSELQGALWDEQFF	TGCGCCAGCAGTGAGTTACAGGGAGCGCTTTGGGATGAGCAGTTCTTC
TRBD1	.	TRBV2	TRBJ1-2	CASSYTGGGDGYTF	TGTGCCAGCAGCTATACAGGGGGCGGGGATGGCTACACCTTC
.	.	TRBV7-9	TRBJ2-3	CASRPTGLFTDTQYF	TGTGCCAGCAGACCTACAGGGCTATTCACAGATACGCAGTATTTT
TRBD1	.	TRBV27	TRBJ1-2	CASSPTGGANRGYTF	TGTGCCAGCAGTCCCACAGGGGGGGCAAATCGTGGCTACACCTTC
.	.	TRBV13	TRBJ2-7	CASSPPAGSRGEQYF	TGTGCCAGCAGCCCCCCGGCAGGCTCAAGGGGCGAGCAGTACTTC
.	.	TRBV11-2	TRBJ2-5	CASSLLGGMETQYF	TGTGCCAGCAGCCTCCTTGGGGGGATGGAGACCCAGTACTTC
TRBD1	.	TRBV6-5	TRBJ1-5	CASSSGQHNQPQHF	TGTGCCAGCAGTTCGGGACAGCACAATCAGCCCCAGCATTTT
.	few	TRBV9	TRBJ1-2	CASSVGARGTYGYTF	TGTGCCAGCAGCGTAGGGGCGAGGGGGACCTATGGCTACACCTTC
TRBD1	.	TRBV13	TRBJ2-7	CASSPRDRAYEQYF	TGTGCCAGCAGCCCTCGGGACAGGGCCTACGAGCAGTACTTC
.	few	TRBV19	TRBJ1-2	CASSPWGGDSFDGYTF	TGTGCCAGTAGCCCTTGGGGAGGGGATTCGTTTGATGGCTACACCTTC
.	few	TRBV6-5	TRBJ1-5	CASRPNQGNQPQHF	TGTGCCAGCAGACCAAACCAGGGCAATCAGCCCCAGCATTTT
TRBD1	.	TRBV2	TRBJ1-2	CASRGTGGDYGYTF	TGTGCCAGCAGGGGGACAGGGGGCGACTATGGCTACACCTTC
TRBD1	.	TRBV7-9	TRBJ2-3	CASSYPGGTDTDTQYF	TGTGCCAGCAGCTACCCAGGTGGGACAGATACAGATACGCAGTATTTT
.	.	TRBV6-1	TRBJ1-1	CASRAAPRAFF	TGTGCCAGCAGGGCGGCCCCCCGGGCTTTCTTT
.	.	TRBV6-6	TRBJ2-5	CASSYSPTQLETQYF	TGTGCCAGCAGTTACTCTCCCACCCAACTCGAGACCCAGTACTTC
TRBD1	.	TRBV9	TRBJ1-2	CASSGTGGASYGYTF	TGTGCCAGCAGCGGAACAGGGGGCGCCAGTTATGGCTACACCTTC
.	.	TRBV21-1	TRBJ2-1	CASSKPRLAGVEQFF	TGTGCCAGCAGCAAACCACGACTAGCGGGGGTAGAACAGTTCTTC
.	.	TRBV12-5	TRBJ2-3	CASGFSTSSTDTQYF	TGTGCTAGTGGTTTCTCGACAAGTTCGACAGATACGCAGTATTTT
TRBD2	few	TRBV6-4	TRBJ2-3	CASSDSSSSGLNADTQYF	TGTGCCAGCAGTGACTCGAGTTCTAGCGGCCTAAACGCAGATACGCAGTATTTT
.	.	TRBV9	TRBJ1-6	CASSTDSLNSPLHF	TGTGCCAGCAGCACTGACAGTCTCAATTCACCCCTCCACTTT
.	.	TRBV10-3	TRBJ1-5	CAISPEGGGQPQHF	TGTGCCATCAGCCCTGAGGGAGGAGGTCAGCCCCAGCATTTT
TRBD2	.	TRBV7-8	TRBJ2-2	CASSLLLGLAGSGELFF	TGTGCCAGCAGCTTACTCTTAGGGCTAGCGGGGAGCGGGGAGCTGTTTTTT
TRBD1	few	TRBV10-2	TRBJ2-1	CASSGQGAGNEQFF	TGCGCCAGCAGTGGACAGGGGGCGGGGAATGAGCAGTTCTTC